This T cell receptor beta chain appears in the sequencing data of a study of Ad26.COV2.S vaccination and SARS-CoV-2 variants. Overall study findings and caveats: Assessments of TCR breadth and depth may have underestimated the total T cell responses. Recipients of either vaccine or placebo displayed similar breadth of non-spike TCRs. CD8+ and CD4+ T cells specific for spike reportedly responded with substantial breadth after vaccination.

This table comes from immunoSEQ multiplex PCR, and its TCRdb copy is limited to in-frame clones, with some not included. This sample has roughly 100,000 clones, with around three quarters found just once. With 0 bases removed from V and 11 bases from J, the gap between germline ends came to 11 bases. The CDR3 runs 12 residues. Germline V CDR1 and CDR2: GTSNPN, SVGIG (reference sequence). Comment on this clone: What it recognizes is unknown.

Sequencing was performed on peripheral blood, taken after recovery from COVID-19. The J gene is TRBJ1-3, the V gene TRBV30, with D uncertain. This TCR was recovered from a human donor who had recovered from COVID-19. Here the CDR3 reads CAWSVRREAIYF. In DNA, the CDR3 is TGTGCCTGGAGTGTACGTAGGGAGGCCATATATTTT.